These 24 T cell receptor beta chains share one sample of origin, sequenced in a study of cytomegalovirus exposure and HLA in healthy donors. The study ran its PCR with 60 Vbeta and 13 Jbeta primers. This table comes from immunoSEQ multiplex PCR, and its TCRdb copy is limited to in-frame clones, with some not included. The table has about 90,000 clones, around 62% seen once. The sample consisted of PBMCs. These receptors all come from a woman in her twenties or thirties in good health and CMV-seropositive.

CDR3: CASLSGGAENTQYF. The CDR3 region has the DNA TGCGCCAGCCTTAGCGGGGGGGCGGAGAATACGCAGTATTTT. This chain links TRBV5-1 with TRBJ2-3; 11 bases are shared with TRBD2. With 7 bases clipped from V and 7 bases from J, the junction kept 8 bases outside the gene matches. There are 14 residues in the CDR3. Germline V gene data show CDR1 as SGHRS and CDR2 as YFSETQ. The full variable domain, completed using reference TRBV5-1 and TRBJ2-3, is KAGVTQTPRYLIKTRGQQVTLSCSPISGHRSVSWYQQTPGQGLQFLFEYFSETQRNKGNFPGRFSGRQFSNSRSEMNVSTLELGDSALYLCASLSGGAENTQYFGPGTRLTVL.

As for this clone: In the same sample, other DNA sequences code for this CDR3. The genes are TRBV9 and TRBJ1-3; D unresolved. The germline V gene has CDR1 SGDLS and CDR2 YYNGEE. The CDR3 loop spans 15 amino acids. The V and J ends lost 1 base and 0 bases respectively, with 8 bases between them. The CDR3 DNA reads TGTGCCAGCAGCGTATCGGACTTCTCTGGAAACACCATATATTTT. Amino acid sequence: CASSVSDFSGNTIYF.

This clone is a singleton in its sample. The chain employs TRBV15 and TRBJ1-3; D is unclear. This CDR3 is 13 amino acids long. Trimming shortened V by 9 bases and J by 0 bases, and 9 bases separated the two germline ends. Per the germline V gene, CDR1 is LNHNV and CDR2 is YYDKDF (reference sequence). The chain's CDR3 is CATRTSSGNTIYF. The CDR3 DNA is TGTGCCACTCGCACGAGCTCTGGAAACACCATATATTTT.

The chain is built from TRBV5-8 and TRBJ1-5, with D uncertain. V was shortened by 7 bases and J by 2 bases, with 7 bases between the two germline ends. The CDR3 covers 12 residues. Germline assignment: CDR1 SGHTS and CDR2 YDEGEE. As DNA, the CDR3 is TGTGCCAGCCGAGAGGGCAATCAGCCCCAGCATTTT. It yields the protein CASREGNQPQHF.

CDR3 sequence (DNA): TGTGCCAGCAGTTACTCGGAGGTGCCCCAGCATTTT. This encodes CASSYSEVPQHF. The rearrangement joins TRBV6-5 to TRBJ1-5; D is unresolved. Per the germline V gene, CDR1 is MNHEY and CDR2 is SVGAGI. The CDR3 runs to 12 residues. Trimming removed 0 bases at V and 9 bases at J, with 6 bases between.

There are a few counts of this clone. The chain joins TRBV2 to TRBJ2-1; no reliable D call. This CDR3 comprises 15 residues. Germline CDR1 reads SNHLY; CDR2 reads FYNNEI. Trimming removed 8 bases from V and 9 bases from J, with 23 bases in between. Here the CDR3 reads CASSARVGVKVEQFF. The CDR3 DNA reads TGTGCCAGCTCCGCCCGGGTCGGTGTCAAGGTTGAGCAGTTCTTC.

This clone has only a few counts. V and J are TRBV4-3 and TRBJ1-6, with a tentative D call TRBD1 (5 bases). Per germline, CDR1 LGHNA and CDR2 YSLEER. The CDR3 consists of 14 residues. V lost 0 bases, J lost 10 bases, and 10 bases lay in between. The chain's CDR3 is CASSQDGAGSPLHF. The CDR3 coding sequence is TGCGCCAGCAGCCAAGATGGGGCCGGGTCACCCCTCCACTTT.

The CDR3: CASSPGGSVPYEQYF. CDR3 sequence (DNA): TGTGCCAGCAGCCCCGGAGGGAGCGTCCCCTACGAGCAGTACTTC. The chain recombines TRBV7-7 with TRBJ2-7; D might be TRBD2 (6 bases). From germline, CDR1 is SSHAT and CDR2 FNYEAQ (reference sequence). The CDR3 covers 15 residues. Trimming cost V 5 bases and J 2 bases, with 16 bases left between them.

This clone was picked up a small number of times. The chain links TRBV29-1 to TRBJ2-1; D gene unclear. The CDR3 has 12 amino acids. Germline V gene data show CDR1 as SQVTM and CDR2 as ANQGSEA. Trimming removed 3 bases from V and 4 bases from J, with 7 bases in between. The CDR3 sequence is CSVEAVYNEQFF. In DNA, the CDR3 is TGCAGCGTTGAGGCCGTGTACAATGAGCAGTTCTTC.

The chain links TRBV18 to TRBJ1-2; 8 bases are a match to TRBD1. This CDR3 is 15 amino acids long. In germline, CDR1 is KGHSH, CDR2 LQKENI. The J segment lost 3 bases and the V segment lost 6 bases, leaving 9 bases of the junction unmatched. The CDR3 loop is CASSLMDRVDYGYTF. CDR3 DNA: TGTGCCAGCTCCCTCATGGACAGGGTAGACTATGGCTACACCTTC.

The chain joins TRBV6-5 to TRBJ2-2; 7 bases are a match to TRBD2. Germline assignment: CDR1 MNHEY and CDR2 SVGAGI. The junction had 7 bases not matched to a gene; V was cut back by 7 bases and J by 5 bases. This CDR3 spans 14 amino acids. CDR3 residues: CASTAGEGTGELFF. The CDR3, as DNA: TGTGCCAGCACGGCGGGGGAGGGTACCGGGGAGCTGTTTTTT.

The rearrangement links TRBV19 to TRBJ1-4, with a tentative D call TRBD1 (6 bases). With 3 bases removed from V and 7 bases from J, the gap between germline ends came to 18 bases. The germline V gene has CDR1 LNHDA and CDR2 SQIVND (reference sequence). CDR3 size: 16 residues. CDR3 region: CASSIPTAQGGEKLFF. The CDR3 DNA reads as TGTGCCAGTAGTATTCCCACAGCGCAAGGGGGTGAAAAACTGTTTTTT.

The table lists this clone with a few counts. CDR3 amino acids: CASSERGVSSGANVLTF. The CDR3 DNA follows: TGTGCCAGCAGCGAGCGGGGAGTGAGCTCTGGGGCCAACGTCCTGACTTTC. The chain links TRBV9 to TRBJ2-6; 7 bases are a match to TRBD2. CDR3 size: 17 residues. Germline CDR1 reads SGDLS; CDR2 reads YYNGEE. The V segment lost 3 bases and the J segment 0 bases; nucleotides outside the gene matches: 6.

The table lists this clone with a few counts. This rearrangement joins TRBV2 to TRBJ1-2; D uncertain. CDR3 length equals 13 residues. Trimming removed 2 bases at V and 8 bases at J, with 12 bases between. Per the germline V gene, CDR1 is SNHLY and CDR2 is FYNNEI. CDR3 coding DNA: TGTGCCAGCAGTGAAACACGAGGTGGGGGCTACACCTTC. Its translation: CASSETRGGGYTF.

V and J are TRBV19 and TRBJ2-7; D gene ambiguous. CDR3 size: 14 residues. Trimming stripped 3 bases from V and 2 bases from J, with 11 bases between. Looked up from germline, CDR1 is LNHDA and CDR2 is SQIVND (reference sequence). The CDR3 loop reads CASSMSDGAYEQYF. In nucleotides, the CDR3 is TGTGCCAGTAGTATGAGTGACGGAGCCTACGAGCAGTACTTC.

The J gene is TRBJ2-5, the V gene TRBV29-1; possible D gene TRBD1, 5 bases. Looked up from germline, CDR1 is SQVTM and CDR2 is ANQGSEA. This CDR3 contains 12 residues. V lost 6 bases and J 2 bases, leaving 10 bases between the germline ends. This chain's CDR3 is CSVGVVQETQYF. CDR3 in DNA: TGCAGCGTAGGGGTCGTTCAAGAGACCCAGTACTTC.

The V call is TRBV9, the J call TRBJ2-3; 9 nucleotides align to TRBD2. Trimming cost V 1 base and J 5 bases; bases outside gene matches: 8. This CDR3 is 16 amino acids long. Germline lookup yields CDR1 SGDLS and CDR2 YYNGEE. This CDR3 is CASSVWGSGGLDTQYF. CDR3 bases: TGTGCCAGCAGCGTATGGGGTAGCGGGGGATTAGATACGCAGTATTTT.

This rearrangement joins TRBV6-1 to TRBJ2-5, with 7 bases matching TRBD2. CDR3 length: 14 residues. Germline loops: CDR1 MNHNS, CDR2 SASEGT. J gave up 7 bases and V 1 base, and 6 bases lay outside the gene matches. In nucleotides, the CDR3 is TGTGCCAGCAGTGAAGACTCGTGGGGGGGGACCCAGTACTTC. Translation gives CASSEDSWGGTQYF.

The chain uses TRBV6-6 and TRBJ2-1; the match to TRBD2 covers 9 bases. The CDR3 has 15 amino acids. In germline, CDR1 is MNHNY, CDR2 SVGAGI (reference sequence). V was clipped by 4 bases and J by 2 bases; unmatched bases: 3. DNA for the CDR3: TGTGCCAGCAGTTTGGGACTAGCCCCCTACAATGAGCAGTTCTTC. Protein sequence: CASSLGLAPYNEQFF.

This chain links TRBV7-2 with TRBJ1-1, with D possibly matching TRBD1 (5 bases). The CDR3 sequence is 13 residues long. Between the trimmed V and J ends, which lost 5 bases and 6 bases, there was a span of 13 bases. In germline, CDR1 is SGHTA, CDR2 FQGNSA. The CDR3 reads CASSATGYAEAFF. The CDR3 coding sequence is TGTGCCAGCAGCGCCACAGGCTACGCTGAAGCTTTCTTT.

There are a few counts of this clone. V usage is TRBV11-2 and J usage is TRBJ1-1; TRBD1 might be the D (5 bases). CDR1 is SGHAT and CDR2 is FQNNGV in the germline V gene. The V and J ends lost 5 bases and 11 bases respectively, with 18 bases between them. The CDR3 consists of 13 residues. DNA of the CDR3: TGTGCCAGCAGCCTACGCGGGGGAGGGGTGGCTTTCTTT. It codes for CASSLRGGGVAFF.

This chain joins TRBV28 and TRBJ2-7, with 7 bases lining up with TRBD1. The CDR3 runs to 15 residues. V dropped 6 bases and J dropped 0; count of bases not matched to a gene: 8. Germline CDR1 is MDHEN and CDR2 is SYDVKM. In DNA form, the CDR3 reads TGTGCCAGCAGCCCCGGGACAGTGAGCTCCTACGAGCAGTACTTC. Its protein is CASSPGTVSSYEQYF.

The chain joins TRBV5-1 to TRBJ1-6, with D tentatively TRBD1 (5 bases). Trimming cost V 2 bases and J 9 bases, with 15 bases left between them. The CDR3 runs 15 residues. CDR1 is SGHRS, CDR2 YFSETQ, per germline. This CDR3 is CASSFSSQGSSPLHF. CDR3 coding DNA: TGCGCCAGCAGCTTTAGTTCCCAGGGCAGTTCACCCCTCCACTTT. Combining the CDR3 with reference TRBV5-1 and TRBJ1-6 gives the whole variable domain KAGVTQTPRYLIKTRGQQVTLSCSPISGHRSVSWYQQTPGQGLQFLFEYFSETQRNKGNFPGRFSGRQFSNSRSEMNVSTLELGDSALYLCASSFSSQGSSPLHFGNGTRLTVT.

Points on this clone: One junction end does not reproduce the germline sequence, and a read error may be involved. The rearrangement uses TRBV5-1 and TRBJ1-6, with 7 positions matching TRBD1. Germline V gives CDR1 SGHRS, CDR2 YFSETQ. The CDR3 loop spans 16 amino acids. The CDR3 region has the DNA TGCACCAGCAGGGGGGGTGCGGGGGATGATAATTCACCCCTCCACTTT. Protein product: CTSRGGAGDDNSPLHF.